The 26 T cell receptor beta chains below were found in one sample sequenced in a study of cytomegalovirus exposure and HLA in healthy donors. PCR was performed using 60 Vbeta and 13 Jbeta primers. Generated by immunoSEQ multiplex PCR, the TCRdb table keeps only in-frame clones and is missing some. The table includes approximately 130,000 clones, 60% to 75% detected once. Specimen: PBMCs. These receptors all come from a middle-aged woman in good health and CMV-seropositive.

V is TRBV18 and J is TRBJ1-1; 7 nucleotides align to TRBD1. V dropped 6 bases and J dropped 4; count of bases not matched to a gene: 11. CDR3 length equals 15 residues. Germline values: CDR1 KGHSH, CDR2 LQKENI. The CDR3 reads CASSQGGGGTTEAFF. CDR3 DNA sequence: TGTGCCAGCTCGCAGGGGGGAGGTGGTACCACTGAAGCTTTCTTT. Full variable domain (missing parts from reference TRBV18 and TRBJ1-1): NAGVMQNPRHLVRRRGQEARLRCSPMKGHSHVYWYRQLPEEGLKFMVYLQKENIIDESGMPKERFSAEFPKEGPSILRIQQVVRGDSAAYFCASSQGGGGTTEAFFGQGTRLTVV.

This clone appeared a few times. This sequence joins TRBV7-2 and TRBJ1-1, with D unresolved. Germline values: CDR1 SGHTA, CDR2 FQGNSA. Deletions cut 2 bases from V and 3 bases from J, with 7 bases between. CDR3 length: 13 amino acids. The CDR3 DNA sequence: TGTGCCAGCAGCTTACGACATGACACTGAAGCTTTCTTT. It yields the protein CASSLRHDTEAFF.

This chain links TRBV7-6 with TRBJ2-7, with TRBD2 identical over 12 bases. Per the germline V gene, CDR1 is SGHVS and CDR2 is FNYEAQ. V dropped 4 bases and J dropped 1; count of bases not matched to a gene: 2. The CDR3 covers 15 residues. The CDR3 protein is CASSWGTSGSYEQYF. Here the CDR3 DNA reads TGTGCCAGCAGCTGGGGGACTAGCGGGTCCTACGAGCAGTACTTC.

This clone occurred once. Here the CDR3 DNA reads TGTGCCAGCAGCTTGACTCGGTGGGGCTCGTCACACAATGAGCAGTTCTTC. Amino acid sequence: CASSLTRWGSSHNEQFF. The chain uses TRBV5-4 and TRBJ2-1; perhaps TRBD1 as D (5 bases). The length of the CDR3 is 17 residues. V was cut by 1 base and J by 5 bases, with 19 bases left in between. Germline V gene sequence: CDR1 SGHNT, CDR2 YYREEE (reference sequence).

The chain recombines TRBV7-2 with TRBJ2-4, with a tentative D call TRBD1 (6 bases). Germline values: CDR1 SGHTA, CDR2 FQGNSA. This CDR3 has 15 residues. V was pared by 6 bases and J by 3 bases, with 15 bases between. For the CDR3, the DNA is TGTGCCAGCAGTCGACAACAGGGTTTCAAAAACATTCAGTACTTC. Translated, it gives CASSRQQGFKNIQYF.

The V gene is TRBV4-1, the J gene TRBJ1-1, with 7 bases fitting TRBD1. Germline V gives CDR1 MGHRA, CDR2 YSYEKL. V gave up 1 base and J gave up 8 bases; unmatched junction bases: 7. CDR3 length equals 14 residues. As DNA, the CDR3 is TGCGCCAGCAGCCAAGTTGAGGGGGCAACGGAAGCTTTCTTT. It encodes CASSQVEGATEAFF.

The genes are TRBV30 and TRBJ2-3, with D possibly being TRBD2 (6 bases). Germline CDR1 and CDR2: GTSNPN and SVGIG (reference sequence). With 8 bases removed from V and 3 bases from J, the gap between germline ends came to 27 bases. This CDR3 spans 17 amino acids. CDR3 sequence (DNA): TGTGCCGGCACAAAAGGGTGGAGGGCTGGGGTGACAGATACGCAGTATTTT. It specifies CAGTKGWRAGVTDTQYF.

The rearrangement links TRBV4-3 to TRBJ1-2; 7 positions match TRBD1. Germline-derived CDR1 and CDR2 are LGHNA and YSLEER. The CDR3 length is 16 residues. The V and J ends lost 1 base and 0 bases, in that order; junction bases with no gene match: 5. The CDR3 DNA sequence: TGCGCCAGCAGCCAAGGTAGACAGGGAGCTAACTATGGCTACACCTTC. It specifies CASSQGRQGANYGYTF.

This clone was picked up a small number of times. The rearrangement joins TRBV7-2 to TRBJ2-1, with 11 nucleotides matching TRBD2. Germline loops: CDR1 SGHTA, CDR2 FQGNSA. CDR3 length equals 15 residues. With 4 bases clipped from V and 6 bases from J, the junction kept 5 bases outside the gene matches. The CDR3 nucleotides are TGTGCCAGCAGCTCCCTAGCGGGGGGCCCCAATGAGCAGTTCTTC. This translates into CASSSLAGGPNEQFF.

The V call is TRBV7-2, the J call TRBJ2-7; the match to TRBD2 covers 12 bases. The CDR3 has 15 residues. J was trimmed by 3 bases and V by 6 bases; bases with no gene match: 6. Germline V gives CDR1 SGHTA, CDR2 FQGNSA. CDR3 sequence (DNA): TGTGCCAGCAGAAAGAGGACTAGCGGGATCTACGAGCAGTACTTC. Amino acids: CASRKRTSGIYEQYF. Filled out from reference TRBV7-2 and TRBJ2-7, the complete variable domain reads GAGVSQSPSNKVTEKGKDVELRCDPISGHTALYWYRQSLGQGLEFLIYFQGNSAPDKSGLPSDRFSAERTGGSVSTLTIQRTQQEDSAVYLCASRKRTSGIYEQYFGPGTRLTVT.

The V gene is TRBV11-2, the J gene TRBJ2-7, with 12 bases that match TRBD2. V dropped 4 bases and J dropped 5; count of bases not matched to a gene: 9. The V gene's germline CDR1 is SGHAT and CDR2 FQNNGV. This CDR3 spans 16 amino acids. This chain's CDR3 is CASSSRLAGVPHEQYF. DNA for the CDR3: TGTGCCAGCAGCTCTCGACTAGCGGGAGTTCCCCACGAGCAGTACTTC.

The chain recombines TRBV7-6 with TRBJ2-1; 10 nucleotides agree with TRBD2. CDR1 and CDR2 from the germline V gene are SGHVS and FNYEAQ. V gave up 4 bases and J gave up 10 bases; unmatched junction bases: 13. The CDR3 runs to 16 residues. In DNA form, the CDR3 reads TGTGCCAGCAGCTCAGGACTAGCGGCGTCGGCCCAAGAGCAGTTCTTC. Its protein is CASSSGLAASAQEQFF.

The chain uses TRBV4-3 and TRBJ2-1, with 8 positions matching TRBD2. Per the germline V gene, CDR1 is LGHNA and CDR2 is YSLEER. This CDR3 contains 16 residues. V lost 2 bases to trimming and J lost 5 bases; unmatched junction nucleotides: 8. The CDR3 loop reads CASSQLTSGTDNEQFF. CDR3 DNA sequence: TGCGCCAGCAGCCAACTCACTAGCGGAACAGACAATGAGCAGTTCTTC.

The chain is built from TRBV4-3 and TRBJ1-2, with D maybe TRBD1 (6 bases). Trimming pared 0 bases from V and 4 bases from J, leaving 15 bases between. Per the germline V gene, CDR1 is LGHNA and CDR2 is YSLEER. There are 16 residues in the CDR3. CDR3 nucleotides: TGCGCCAGCAGCCAAGATATGGGGACAAATCTCTATGGCTACACCTTC. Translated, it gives CASSQDMGTNLYGYTF.

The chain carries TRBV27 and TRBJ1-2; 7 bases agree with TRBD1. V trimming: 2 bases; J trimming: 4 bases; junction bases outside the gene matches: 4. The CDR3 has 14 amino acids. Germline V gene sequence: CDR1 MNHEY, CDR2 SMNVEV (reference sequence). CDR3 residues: CASSLDRDSYGYTF. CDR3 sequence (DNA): TGTGCCAGCAGTTTAGACCGGGACAGCTATGGCTACACCTTC.

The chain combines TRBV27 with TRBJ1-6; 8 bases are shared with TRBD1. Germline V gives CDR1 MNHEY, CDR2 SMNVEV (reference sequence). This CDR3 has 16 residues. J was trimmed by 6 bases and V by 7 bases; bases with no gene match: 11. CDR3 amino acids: CASTARTGRVNSPLHF. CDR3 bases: TGTGCCAGCACCGCCAGGACAGGGAGGGTTAATTCACCCCTCCACTTT.

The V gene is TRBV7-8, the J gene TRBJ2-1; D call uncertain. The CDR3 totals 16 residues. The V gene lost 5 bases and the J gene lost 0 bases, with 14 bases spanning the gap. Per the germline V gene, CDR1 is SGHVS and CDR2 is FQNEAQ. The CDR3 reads CASSVIQASSYNEQFF. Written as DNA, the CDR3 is TGTGCCAGCAGCGTCATCCAGGCAAGCTCCTACAATGAGCAGTTCTTC. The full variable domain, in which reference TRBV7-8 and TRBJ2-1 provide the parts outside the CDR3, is GAGVSQSPRYKVAKRGQDVALRCDPISGHVSLFWYQQALGQGPEFLTYFQNEAQLDKSGLPSDRFFAERPEGSVSTLKIQRTQQEDSAVYLCASSVIQASSYNEQFFGPGTRLTVL.

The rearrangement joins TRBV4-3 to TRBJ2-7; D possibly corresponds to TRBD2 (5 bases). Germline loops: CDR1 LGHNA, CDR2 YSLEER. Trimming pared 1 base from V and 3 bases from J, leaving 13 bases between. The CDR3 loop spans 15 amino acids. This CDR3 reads CASSQGADGIYEQYF. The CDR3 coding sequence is TGCGCCAGCAGCCAAGGGGCCGACGGGATCTACGAGCAGTACTTC.

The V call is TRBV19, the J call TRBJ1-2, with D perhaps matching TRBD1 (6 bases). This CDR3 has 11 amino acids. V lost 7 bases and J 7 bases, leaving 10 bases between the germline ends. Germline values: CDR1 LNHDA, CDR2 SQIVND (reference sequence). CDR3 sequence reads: CASNRAGGYTF. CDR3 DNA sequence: TGTGCCAGTAACAGGGCGGGTGGCTACACCTTC.

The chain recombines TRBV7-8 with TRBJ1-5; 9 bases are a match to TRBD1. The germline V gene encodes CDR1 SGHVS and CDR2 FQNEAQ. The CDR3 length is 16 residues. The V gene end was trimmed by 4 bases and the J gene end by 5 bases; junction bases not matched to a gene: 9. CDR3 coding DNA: TGTGCCAGCAGCTCTCAACAGGGGGCTAGTTATCAGCCCCAGCATTTT. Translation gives CASSSQQGASYQPQHF.

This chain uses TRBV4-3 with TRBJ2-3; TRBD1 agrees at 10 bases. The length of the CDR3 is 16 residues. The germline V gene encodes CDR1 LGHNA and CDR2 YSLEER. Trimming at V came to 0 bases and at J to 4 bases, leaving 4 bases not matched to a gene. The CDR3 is CASSQESTGGPDTQYF. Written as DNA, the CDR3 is TGCGCCAGCAGCCAAGAGTCGACAGGGGGCCCAGATACGCAGTATTTT.

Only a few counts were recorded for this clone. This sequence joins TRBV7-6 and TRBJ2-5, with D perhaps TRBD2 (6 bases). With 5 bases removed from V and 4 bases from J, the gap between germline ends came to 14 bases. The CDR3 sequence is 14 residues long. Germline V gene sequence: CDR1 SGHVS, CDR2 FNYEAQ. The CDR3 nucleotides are TGTGCCAGCAGCCCAACTAGCAGCGTAGAGACCCAGTACTTC. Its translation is CASSPTSSVETQYF.

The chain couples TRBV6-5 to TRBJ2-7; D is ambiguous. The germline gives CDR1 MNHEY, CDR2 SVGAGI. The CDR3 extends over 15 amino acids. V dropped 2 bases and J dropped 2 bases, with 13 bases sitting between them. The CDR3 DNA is TGTGCCAGCAGTTACGGTCAGGATCCCCCCTACGAGCAGTACTTC. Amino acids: CASSYGQDPPYEQYF.

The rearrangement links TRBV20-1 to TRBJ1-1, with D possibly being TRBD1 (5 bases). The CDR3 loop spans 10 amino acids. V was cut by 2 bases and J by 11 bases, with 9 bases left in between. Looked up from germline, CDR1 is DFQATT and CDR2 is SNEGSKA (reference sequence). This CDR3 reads CSARQGRAFF. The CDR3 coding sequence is TGCAGTGCTAGACAGGGAAGGGCTTTCTTT.

Here the CDR3 DNA reads TGTGCCATCAGGGCCGCACAGATGAACACTGAAGCTTTCTTT. Encoded protein: CAIRAAQMNTEAFF. This chain links TRBV10-3 with TRBJ1-1; D uncertain. CDR3 length equals 14 residues. The V end was cut by 6 bases, the J end by 0 bases, with 11 bases between. Germline assignment: CDR1 ENHRY and CDR2 SYGVKD.

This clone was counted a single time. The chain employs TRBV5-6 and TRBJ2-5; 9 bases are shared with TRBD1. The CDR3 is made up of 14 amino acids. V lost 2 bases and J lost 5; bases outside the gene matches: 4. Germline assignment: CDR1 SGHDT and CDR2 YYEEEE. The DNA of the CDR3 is TGTGCCAGCAGCTTCTGGACAGGGGCCGAGACCCAGTACTTC. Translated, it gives CASSFWTGAETQYF.